The clone carrying this T cell receptor beta chain was seen only once. This sample is drawn from a study of blood T cell repertoires in COVID-19. Turning to the study itself: The analysed material was cDNA or gDNA that came from T cells, B-cell-depleted T cells, or PBMCs.

Only in-frame clones appear in the TCRdb table, and some are missing; sequencing was by immunoSEQ multiplex PCR. Of fewer than 350,000 clones in the sample, 85% were seen once. Germline CDR1 SQVTM, CDR2 ANQGSEA. CDR3 length: 12 residues. The V and J ends lost 2 bases and 1 base respectively, with 6 bases between them. Clinical history reported by participants formed the basis on which cohorts were assigned. Resolution of symptoms, clearance, or two negative PCRs was present in recovered Cohort 3 donors. The genes are TRBV29-1 and TRBJ2-7; D unclear. The clonotype was recovered from a woman aged 45-60 years who had recovered from COVID-19. The sequenced sample consisted of PBMCs or T cells enriched from blood (not recorded which). The CDR3, as DNA: TGCAGCGTTGAAACAGCATCCTACGAGCAGTACTTC. Translating gives CSVETASYEQYF.